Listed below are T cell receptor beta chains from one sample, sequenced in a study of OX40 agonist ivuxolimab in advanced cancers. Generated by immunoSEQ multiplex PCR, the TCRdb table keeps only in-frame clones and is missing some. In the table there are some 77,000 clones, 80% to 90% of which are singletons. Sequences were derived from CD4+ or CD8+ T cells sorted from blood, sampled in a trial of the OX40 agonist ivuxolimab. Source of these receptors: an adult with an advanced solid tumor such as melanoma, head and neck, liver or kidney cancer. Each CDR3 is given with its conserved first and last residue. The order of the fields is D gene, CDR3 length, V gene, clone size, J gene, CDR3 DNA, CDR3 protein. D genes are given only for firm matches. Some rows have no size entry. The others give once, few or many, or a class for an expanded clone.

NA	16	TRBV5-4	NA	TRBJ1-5	TGTGCCAGCAGCTTGTCAAGGAAATTTAGCAATCAGCCCCAGCATTTT	CASSLSRKFSNQPQHF
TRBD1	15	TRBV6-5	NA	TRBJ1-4	TGTGCCAGCAGCTTAGACAGGGGAATTAATGAAAAACTGTTTTTT	CASSLDRGINEKLFF
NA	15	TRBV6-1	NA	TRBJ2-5	TGTGCCAGCAGTGAAGGTTTCCTGACGCAAGAGACCCAGTACTTC	CASSEGFLTQETQYF
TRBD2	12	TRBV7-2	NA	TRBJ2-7	TGTGCCAGCAGCTGGGGAGGGTACGAGCAGTACTTC	CASSWGGYEQYF
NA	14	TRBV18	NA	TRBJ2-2	TGTGCCAGCTCACCAGACAGTAACACCGGGGAGCTGTTTTTT	CASSPDSNTGELFF
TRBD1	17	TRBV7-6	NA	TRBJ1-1	TGTGCCAGCAGCCCCAGCGACAGGGCAGGAGTGAACACTGAAGCTTTCTTT	CASSPSDRAGVNTEAFF
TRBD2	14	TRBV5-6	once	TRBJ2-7	TGTGCCAGCAGCTTTGGACTAGCATCCTTCGAGCAGTACTTC	CASSFGLASFEQYF
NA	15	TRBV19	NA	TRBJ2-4	TGTGCCAGTAGTATTTTTATGGACACCGCAAACATTCAGTACTTC	CASSIFMDTANIQYF
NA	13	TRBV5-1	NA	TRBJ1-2	TGCGCCAGCAGCTTGGACAGTCCCTATGGCTACACCTTC	CASSLDSPYGYTF
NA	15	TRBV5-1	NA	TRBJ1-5	TGCGCCAGCAGCTTGGGGGACACTAGCAATCAGCCCCAGCATTTT	CASSLGDTSNQPQHF
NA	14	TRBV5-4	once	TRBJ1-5	TGTGCCAGCAGCTTGTCAGGGAGCTTTCAGCCCCAGCATTTT	CASSLSGSFQPQHF
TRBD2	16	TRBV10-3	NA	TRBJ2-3	TGTGCCATCAGTGAGCCGACTAGCCCTAGCACAGATACGCAGTATTTT	CAISEPTSPSTDTQYF
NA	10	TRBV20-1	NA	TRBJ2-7	TGCAGTGCTTTACTCCTCGAGCAGTACTTC	CSALLLEQYF
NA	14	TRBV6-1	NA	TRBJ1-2	TGTGCCAGCAGTGATTTAAATCCCATCTATGGCTACACCTTC	CASSDLNPIYGYTF
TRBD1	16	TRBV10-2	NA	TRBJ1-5	TGCGCCAGCAGCAGCCAGACAGGGCTTAGCAATCAGCCCCAGCATTTT	CASSSQTGLSNQPQHF
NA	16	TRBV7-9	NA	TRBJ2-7	TGTGCCAGCAGCCAGGAGGGCAGCGGTGCCTCCTACGAGCAGTACTTC	CASSQEGSGASYEQYF
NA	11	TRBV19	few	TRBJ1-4	TGTGCCAGTAGCAAAAGTGAAAAACTGTTTTTT	CASSKSEKLFF
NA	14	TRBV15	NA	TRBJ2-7	TGTGCCACCAGCAGCCCTGCAGTTTTAGGAGAGCAGTACTTC	CATSSPAVLGEQYF
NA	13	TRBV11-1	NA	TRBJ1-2	TGTGCCAGCAGTCTGACATCTAACTATGGCTACACCTTC	CASSLTSNYGYTF
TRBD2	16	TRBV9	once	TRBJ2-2	TGTGCCAGCAGCGTAGGGGCGGGGGCGAACACCGGGGAGCTGTTTTTT	CASSVGAGANTGELFF
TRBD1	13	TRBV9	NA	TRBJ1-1	TGTGCCAGCAGCGGACAGGGGAGAACTGAAGCTTTCTTT	CASSGQGRTEAFF
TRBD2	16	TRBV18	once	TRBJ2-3	TGTGCCAGCTCCGTGGACCTGGGGACTAACACAGATACGCAGTATTTT	CASSVDLGTNTDTQYF
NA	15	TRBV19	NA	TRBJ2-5	TGTGCCAGTAGTATACGCGGGACATTACAAGAGACCCAGTACTTC	CASSIRGTLQETQYF
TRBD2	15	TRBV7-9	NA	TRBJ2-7	TGCGCCAGCAGCTGGGAGCGGGGGGGCCCCTACGAGCAGTACTTC	CASSWERGGPYEQYF
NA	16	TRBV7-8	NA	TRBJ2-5	TGTGCCAGCAGCCCGAGGCAGGCTAGGCAGCAAGAGACCCAGTACTTC	CASSPRQARQQETQYF
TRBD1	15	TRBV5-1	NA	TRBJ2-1	TGCGCCAGCAGCGCCGGGACAGGGGGCTTTAATGAGCAGTTCTTC	CASSAGTGGFNEQFF
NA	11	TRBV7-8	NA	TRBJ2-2	TGTGCCAGCAGCTTCACCGGGGAGCTGTTTTTT	CASSFTGELFF
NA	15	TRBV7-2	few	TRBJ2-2	TGTGCCAGCAGCTCGGTTGGGCTGGGCACCGGGGAGCTGTTTTTT	CASSSVGLGTGELFF
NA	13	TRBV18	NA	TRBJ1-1	TGTGCCAGCTCACCAGGGCTGAACACTGAAGCTTTCTTT	CASSPGLNTEAFF
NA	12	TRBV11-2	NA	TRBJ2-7	TGTGCCAGCAGCAGCGACGGATACGAGCAGTACTTC	CASSSDGYEQYF
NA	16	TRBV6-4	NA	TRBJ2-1	TGTGCCAGCAGTGTCCCCGGGACCGTAACCTACAATGAGCAGTTCTTC	CASSVPGTVTYNEQFF